The T cell receptor (beta chain) described here comes from a study of cytomegalovirus exposure and HLA in healthy donors. Study-level information: For the approximately 360 genotyped donors, 75% to 90% fell within the Caucasian-associated ancestry cluster.

Comments on this clone: What it binds is not known.

V lost 4 bases and J lost 6, with 16 bases in between. Germline V gene data show CDR1 as SGDLS and CDR2 as YYNGEE. CDR3 length equals 15 residues. Broader study findings: Among the most significant clusters, several appeared linked to common viral pathogens in a later analysis.

The PCR was carried out with 60 Vbeta primers and 13 Jbeta primers. Data came from immunoSEQ multiplex PCR; TCRdb stores just in-frame clones and leaves some out. The table shows approximately 190,000 clones, with approximately 84% occurring only once. V is TRBV9 and J is TRBJ2-2; possible D gene TRBD1, 6 bases. Sequencing was performed on PBMCs. This receptor was identified in a woman in her 50s in good health and CMV-seropositive. The chain's CDR3 is CASSPQMGAAGELFF. CDR3 in DNA: TGTGCCAGCAGCCCCCAGATGGGGGCCGCCGGGGAGCTGTTTTTT.